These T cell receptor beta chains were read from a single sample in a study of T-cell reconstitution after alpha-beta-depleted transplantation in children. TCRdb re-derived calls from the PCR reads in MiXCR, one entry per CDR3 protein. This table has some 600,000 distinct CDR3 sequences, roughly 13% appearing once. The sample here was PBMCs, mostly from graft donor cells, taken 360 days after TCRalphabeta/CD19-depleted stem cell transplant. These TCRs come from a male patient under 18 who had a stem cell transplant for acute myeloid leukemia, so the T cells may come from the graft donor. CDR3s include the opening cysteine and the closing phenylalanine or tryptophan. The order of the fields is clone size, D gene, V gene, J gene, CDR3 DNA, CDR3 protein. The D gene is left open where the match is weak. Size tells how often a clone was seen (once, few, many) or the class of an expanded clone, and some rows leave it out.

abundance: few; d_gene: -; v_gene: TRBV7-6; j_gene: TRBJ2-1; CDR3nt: TGTGCCAGCACCCTTCGCGGACACAATGAGCAGTTCTTC; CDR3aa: CASTLRGHNEQFF
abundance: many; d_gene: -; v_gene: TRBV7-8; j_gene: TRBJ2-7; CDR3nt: TGTGCCAGCAGCAGCAGGGTATCTTACGAGCAGTACTTC; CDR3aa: CASSSRVSYEQYF
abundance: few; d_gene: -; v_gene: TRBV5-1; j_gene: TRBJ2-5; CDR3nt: TGCGCCAGCAGCTTGGCAGGGAGACAAGAGACCCAGTACTTC; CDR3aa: CASSLAGRQETQYF
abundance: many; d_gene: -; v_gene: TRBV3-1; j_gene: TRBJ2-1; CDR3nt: TGTGCCAGCAGCCAAGAGGGGGCAAGTGAGCAGTTCTTC; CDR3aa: CASSQEGASEQFF
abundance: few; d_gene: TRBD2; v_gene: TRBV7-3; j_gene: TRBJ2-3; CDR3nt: TGTGCCAGCAGCAGGACTAGCGGGAGAAAGATTGGCGCAGATACGCAGTATTTT; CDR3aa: CASSRTSGRKIGADTQYF
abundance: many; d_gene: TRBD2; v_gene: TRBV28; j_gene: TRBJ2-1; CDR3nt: TGTGCCAGCAGTCCCCGACTAGCGGGAGGGCAGGGGCAGTTCTTC; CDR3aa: CASSPRLAGGQGQFF
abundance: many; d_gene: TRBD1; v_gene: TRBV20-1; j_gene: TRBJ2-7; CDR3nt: TGCAGTGCTACCGGGACAGGGGGCGACCTATTTATCTACGAGCAGTACTTC; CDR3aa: CSATGTGGDLFIYEQYF
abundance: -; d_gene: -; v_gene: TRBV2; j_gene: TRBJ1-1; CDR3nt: TGTGCCAGCAGTGAAGCTGGTGGCGGTAAACTAGGGTACACTGAAGCTTTCTTT; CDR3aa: CASSEAGGGKLGYTEAFF
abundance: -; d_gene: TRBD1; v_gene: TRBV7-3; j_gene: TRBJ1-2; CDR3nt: TGTGCCAGCAGCTTAAATCCGGGACAGCCTAACTATGGCTACACCTTC; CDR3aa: CASSLNPGQPNYGYTF
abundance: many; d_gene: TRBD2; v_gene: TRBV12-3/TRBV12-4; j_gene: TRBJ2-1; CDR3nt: TGTGCCAGCAGTCCGACTAGCAGCGATGAGCAGTTCTTC; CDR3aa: CASSPTSSDEQFF
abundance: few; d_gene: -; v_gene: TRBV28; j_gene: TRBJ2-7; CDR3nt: TGTGCCAGCAGGCTTTACGGAGACTCCTACGAGCAGTACTTC; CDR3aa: CASRLYGDSYEQYF
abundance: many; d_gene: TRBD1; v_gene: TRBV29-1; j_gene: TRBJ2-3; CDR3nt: TGCTGGGGACAGGGAGACACAGATACGCAGTATTTT; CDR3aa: CWGQGDTDTQYF
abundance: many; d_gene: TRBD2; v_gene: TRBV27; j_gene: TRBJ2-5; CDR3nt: TGTGCCAGCAGTCTGACCCCGGGAGGGTTAGAGACCCAGTACTTC; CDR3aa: CASSLTPGGLETQYF
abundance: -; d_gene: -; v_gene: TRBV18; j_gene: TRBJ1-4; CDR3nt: TGTGCCAGCTCAGCAACGACTAATGAAAAACTGTTTTTT; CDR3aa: CASSATTNEKLFF
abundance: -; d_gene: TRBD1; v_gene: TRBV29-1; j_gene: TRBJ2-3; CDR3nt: TGCAGCGGATCGGACAGGGCGAGAAATACGCAGTATTTT; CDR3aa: CSGSDRARNTQYF
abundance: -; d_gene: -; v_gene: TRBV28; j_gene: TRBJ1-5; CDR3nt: TGTGCCAGCAGTTTATACGGGCGAGGCAGCAATCAGCCCCAGCATTTT; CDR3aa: CASSLYGRGSNQPQHF
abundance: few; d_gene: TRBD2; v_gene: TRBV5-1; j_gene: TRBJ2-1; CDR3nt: TGCGCCAGCAGCTTGGCTCAGCGGGAGGGACGGACCTACAATGAGCAGTTCTTC; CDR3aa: CASSLAQREGRTYNEQFF
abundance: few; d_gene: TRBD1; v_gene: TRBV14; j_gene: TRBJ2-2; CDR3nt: TGTGCCAGCAGCCCCAATCAGGGGGTCAGCACCGGGGAGCTGTTTTTT; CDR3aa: CASSPNQGVSTGELFF
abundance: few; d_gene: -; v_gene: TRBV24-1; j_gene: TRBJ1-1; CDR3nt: TGTGCCACCAGGCTGGCACGGGAGTTCATGAACACTGAAGCTTTCTTT; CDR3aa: CATRLAREFMNTEAFF
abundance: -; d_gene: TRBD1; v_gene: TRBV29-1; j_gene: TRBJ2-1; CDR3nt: TGCAGCGTCCGACGGGACAGGGCCTTACCTGAGCAGTTCTTC; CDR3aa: CSVRRDRALPEQFF